These 27 T cell receptor beta chains share one sample of origin, sequenced in a study of technical replicates of blood from a handful of donors. Repertoires were generated with immunoSEQ multiplex PCR, while TCRdb's copy carries only in-frame clones and drops some. The sample records under 75,000 clones, around 87% being singletons. Input material: PBMCs. All receptors derive from a human donor in good health. Some clones in this sample may be carry-over from other donors' samples.

This clone appeared once. This chain links TRBV5-8 with TRBJ2-7, with 8 bases aligning to TRBD2. After removal of 7 bases from V and 6 bases from J, the junction contained 9 bases not matched to a gene. The length of the CDR3 is 13 residues. The germline V gene encodes CDR1 SGHTS and CDR2 YDEGEE. This CDR3 reads CASGQRERIEQYF. CDR3 DNA: TGTGCCAGCGGGCAGCGGGAGAGGATCGAGCAGTACTTC.

A few counts support this clone. Written as DNA, the CDR3 is TGTGCCAGTAGTCCCACAGGTTCCTCTGGAAACACCATATATTTT. This gives the protein CASSPTGSSGNTIYF. J is TRBJ1-3 and V is TRBV19, with D tentatively TRBD1 (5 bases). The ends were cut back, 5 bases at V and 0 bases at J, with 11 bases in the middle. The CDR3 loop spans 15 amino acids. Germline CDR1 is LNHDA and CDR2 is SQIVND (reference sequence). Complete variable domain (other parts from reference TRBV19 and TRBJ1-3): DGGITQSPKYLFRKEGQNVTLSCEQNLNHDAMYWYRQDPGQGLRLIYYSQIVNDFQKGDIAEGYSVSREKKESFPLTVTSAQKNPTAFYLCASSPTGSSGNTIYFGEGSWLTVV.

This chain links TRBV7-6 with TRBJ2-7; TRBD1 agrees at 7 bases. The ends lost 2 bases at V and 6 bases at J; junction bases unmatched: 16. CDR1 and CDR2 from the germline V gene are SGHVS and FNYEAQ. The CDR3 length is 17 residues. The chain's CDR3 is CASSLRGPRQGKSEQYF. As DNA, the CDR3 is TGTGCCAGCAGCTTAAGAGGTCCGAGACAGGGCAAGTCCGAGCAGTACTTC.

This clone was found once. The V gene is TRBV7-9, the J gene TRBJ1-4, with 8 positions matching TRBD1. Unmatched junction bases numbered 8, after V lost 5 bases and J lost 0 bases. This CDR3 spans 17 amino acids. Looked up from germline, CDR1 is SEHNR and CDR2 is FQNEAQ (reference sequence). CDR3 DNA sequence: TGTGCCAGCAGCCCGGGACAGGTCTTTGCAACTAATGAAAAACTGTTTTTT. Its protein product is CASSPGQVFATNEKLFF.

This sequence joins TRBV7-9 and TRBJ2-5; 9 nucleotides align to TRBD1. J gave up 4 bases and V 3 bases, and 3 bases lay outside the gene matches. This CDR3 has 14 residues. Germline assignment: CDR1 SEHNR and CDR2 FQNEAQ (reference sequence). CDR3 DNA: TGTGCCAGCAGCTTCCCGACAGGGGGAGAGACCCAGTACTTC. It encodes CASSFPTGGETQYF. The full variable domain, its missing parts supplied by reference TRBV7-9 and TRBJ2-5, is DTGVSQNPRHKITKRGQNVTFRCDPISEHNRLYWYRQTLGQGPEFLTYFQNEAQLEKSRLLSDRFSAERPKGSFSTLEIQRTEQGDSAMYLCASSFPTGGETQYFGPGTRLLVL.

The chain joins TRBV19 to TRBJ2-1, with TRBD2 matching over 12 bases. CDR3 length equals 13 residues. Germline CDR1 reads LNHDA; CDR2 reads SQIVND (reference sequence). J lost 13 bases, V lost 4 bases, and 5 bases had no gene match. CDR3 region: CASSTRTSGDQFF. The DNA of the CDR3 is TGTGCCAGTAGTACCCGGACTAGCGGGGACCAGTTCTTC.

This clone was recorded a few times. The chain links TRBV11-2 to TRBJ2-1; 13 positions match TRBD2. Germline CDR1 and CDR2: SGHAT and FQNNGV. The length of the CDR3 is 16 residues. Trimming cost V 6 bases and J 3 bases; bases outside gene matches: 5. The CDR3 DNA sequence: TGTGCCAGCAGGTCAGGGACTAGCGGGATCTACAATGAGCAGTTCTTC. Translated, it gives CASRSGTSGIYNEQFF.

The gene calls are TRBV15 and TRBJ2-1; the match to TRBD2 covers 8 bases. V gave up 2 bases and J gave up 6 bases; unmatched junction bases: 3. The CDR3 sequence is 14 residues long. Per germline, CDR1 LNHNV and CDR2 YYDKDF (reference sequence). The CDR3 sequence: CATSRKGTSNEQFF. DNA of the CDR3: TGTGCCACCAGCAGAAAAGGGACTAGCAATGAGCAGTTCTTC. The full variable domain, its missing parts supplied by reference TRBV15 and TRBJ2-1, is DAMVIQNPRYQVTQFGKPVTLSCSQTLNHNVMYWYQQKSSQAPKLLFHYYDKDFNNEADTPDNFQSRRPNTSFCFLDIRSPGLGDTAMYLCATSRKGTSNEQFFGPGTRLTVL.

This chain connects TRBV5-1 to TRBJ2-3; the D gene is possibly TRBD1 (5 bases). Germline values: CDR1 SGHRS, CDR2 YFSETQ. CDR3 length equals 14 residues. Trimming took off 5 bases at V and 5 bases at J, with 15 bases between the two ends. The CDR3 region is CASSTPGWGDTQYF. CDR3 DNA: TGCGCCAGCAGTACCCCAGGGTGGGGAGATACGCAGTATTTT.

This clone was found a few times. The CDR3 region is CASSGVTGSATEAFF. CDR3 nucleotides: TGTGCCAGCAGTGGAGTGACAGGGTCGGCCACTGAAGCTTTCTTT. The rearrangement uses TRBV2 and TRBJ1-1; the match to TRBD1 covers 7 bases. The CDR3 loop spans 15 amino acids. V lost 4 bases to trimming and J lost 4 bases; unmatched junction nucleotides: 9. Germline CDR1 reads SNHLY; CDR2 reads FYNNEI.

The chain has TRBV11-3 and TRBJ2-1; D remains ambiguous. Germline V gene lookup returns CDR1 SGHNT and CDR2 YENEEA. The CDR3 has 14 amino acids. With 5 bases removed from V and 5 bases from J, the gap between germline ends came to 13 bases. The DNA of the CDR3 is TGTGCCAGCAGCCCTGGCCGCCCCGACAATGAGCAGTTCTTC. Protein product: CASSPGRPDNEQFF.

This rearrangement joins TRBV20-1 to TRBJ2-5, with unresolved D. V was pared by 5 bases and J by 5 bases, with 9 bases between. Looked up from germline, CDR1 is DFQATT and CDR2 is SNEGSKA (reference sequence). This CDR3 region has 11 residues. The CDR3 is CSALKRETQYF. DNA of the CDR3: TGCAGTGCTTTAAAACGGGAGACCCAGTACTTC.

This chain joins TRBV7-2 and TRBJ1-2, with 10 bases matching TRBD1. The CDR3 covers 18 residues. In germline, CDR1 is SGHTA, CDR2 FQGNSA. V lost 5 bases and J lost 0; bases outside the gene matches: 12. CDR3 sequence: CASSPPGTGDRPNYGYTF. DNA for the CDR3: TGTGCCAGCAGCCCGCCCGGGACAGGGGACCGTCCTAACTATGGCTACACCTTC. Full variable domain (rest looked up from reference TRBV7-2 and TRBJ1-2): GAGVSQSPSNKVTEKGKDVELRCDPISGHTALYWYRQSLGQGLEFLIYFQGNSAPDKSGLPSDRFSAERTGGSVSTLTIQRTQQEDSAVYLCASSPPGTGDRPNYGYTFGSGTRLTVV.

The CDR3 protein is CAISDTGQGYEQYF. In nucleotides, the CDR3 is TGTGCCATCAGTGACACCGGACAGGGTTACGAGCAGTACTTC. V is TRBV10-3 and J is TRBJ2-7; 8 bases are shared with TRBD1. The V gene end was trimmed by 3 bases and the J gene end by 4 bases; junction bases not matched to a gene: 5. Germline V gene data show CDR1 as ENHRY and CDR2 as SYGVKD. CDR3 size: 14 residues.

This sequence joins TRBV13 and TRBJ1-6; D not resolved. This CDR3 contains 14 residues. V was cut by 5 bases and J by 3 bases, with 8 bases left in between. CDR1 and CDR2 from the germline V gene are PRHDT and FYEKMQ (reference sequence). This CDR3 is CASSTGVYNSPLHF. CDR3 DNA: TGTGCCAGCAGCACCGGGGTCTATAATTCACCCCTCCACTTT.

The J gene is TRBJ1-2, the V gene TRBV28, with a weak D call TRBD1 (6 bases). V gave up 10 bases and J gave up 0 bases, with 12 bases separating them. This CDR3 spans 13 amino acids. Looked up from germline, CDR1 is MDHEN and CDR2 is SYDVKM. The CDR3: CAIPDRANYGYTF. Written as DNA, the CDR3 is TGTGCCATCCCGGACAGAGCTAACTATGGCTACACCTTC.

This rearrangement joins TRBV10-3 to TRBJ2-7; D may be TRBD2 (5 bases). The germline V and J ends were trimmed by 8 bases and 0 bases, with 14 bases remaining between them. CDR1 and CDR2 from the germline V gene are ENHRY and SYGVKD. The length of the CDR3 is 14 residues. The chain's CDR3 is CAIGSTAGSYEQYF. The CDR3 region has the DNA TGTGCCATCGGGAGTACTGCCGGCTCCTACGAGCAGTACTTC.

The V and J genes are TRBV10-3 and TRBJ1-2; 7 nucleotides agree with TRBD1. The V gene end was trimmed by 6 bases and the J gene end by 3 bases; junction bases not matched to a gene: 1. Germline V gene sequence: CDR1 ENHRY, CDR2 SYGVKD. The CDR3 sequence is 12 residues long. The CDR3 sequence is CAISGQDYGYTF. The CDR3, as DNA: TGTGCCATCAGCGGACAGGACTATGGCTACACCTTC.

The chain has TRBV25-1 and TRBJ2-1, with TRBD2 identical over 11 bases. After removal of 4 bases from V and 10 bases from J, the junction contained 9 bases not matched to a gene. The CDR3 covers 15 residues. CDR1 MGHDK and CDR2 SYGVNS come from the germline V gene. CDR3 protein: CASSVRGLAGGEQFF. In nucleotides, the CDR3 is TGTGCCAGCAGTGTGAGGGGGCTAGCGGGGGGAGAGCAGTTCTTC.

This clone was counted a single time. CDR3 coding DNA: TGCGCCAGCAGCCCGACAGGTTCCAGCAATCAGCCCCAGCATTTT. It translates to CASSPTGSSNQPQHF. The V and J genes are TRBV4-1 and TRBJ1-5; TRBD1 is a possible D gene (6 bases). V was trimmed by 4 bases and J by 1 base, leaving 11 bases between them. CDR1 is MGHRA and CDR2 is YSYEKL in the germline V gene. This CDR3 contains 15 residues.

The CDR3 sequence is CASSQERLAANTGELFF. The CDR3 nucleotides are TGCGCCAGCAGCCAAGAACGACTAGCGGCGAACACCGGGGAGCTGTTTTTT. The chain links TRBV4-1 to TRBJ2-2, with 9 bases lining up with TRBD2. This CDR3 region has 17 residues. Germline V gene sequence: CDR1 MGHRA, CDR2 YSYEKL. After removal of 0 bases from V and 0 bases from J, the junction contained 2 bases not matched to a gene.

The gene calls are TRBV19 and TRBJ2-1, with D hard to call. The CDR3 has 13 residues. V lost 3 bases and J 4 bases, leaving 7 bases between the germline ends. Germline V gene data show CDR1 as LNHDA and CDR2 as SQIVND (reference sequence). Here the CDR3 reads CASSITVYNEQFF. The CDR3 DNA sequence: TGTGCCAGTAGTATCACAGTTTACAATGAGCAGTTCTTC.

This clone appeared a few times. The gene calls are TRBV19 and TRBJ2-7; D possibly corresponds to TRBD2 (6 bases). Germline lookup yields CDR1 LNHDA and CDR2 SQIVND (reference sequence). The CDR3 extends over 15 amino acids. V dropped 7 bases and J dropped 3 bases, with 19 bases sitting between them. The CDR3, as DNA: TGTGCCAGTAAGGGCGAAAAAGGAGGGGACTACGAGCAGTACTTC. Amino acid sequence: CASKGEKGGDYEQYF.

V gene TRBV27 combines with J gene TRBJ1-2; weak D call: TRBD1 (5 bases). V shed 2 bases and J shed 8 bases, with 18 bases lying between them. CDR3 size: 15 residues. Germline V gene data show CDR1 as MNHEY and CDR2 as SMNVEV (reference sequence). DNA for the CDR3: TGTGCCAGCAGTTTAACCCAGGCAGGGAAAGTCGGCTACACCTTC. As protein: CASSLTQAGKVGYTF.

The rearrangement links TRBV5-1 to TRBJ2-1; the match to TRBD2 covers 12 bases. The CDR3 has 16 residues. CDR1 is SGHRS and CDR2 is YFSETQ in the germline V gene. Germline trimming cut 4 bases from V and 9 bases from J; bases unmatched to any gene: 11. CDR3 region: CASSRAGTSGSLEQFF. Written as DNA, the CDR3 is TGCGCCAGCAGCCGGGCGGGGACTAGCGGGTCACTTGAGCAGTTCTTC.

This chain connects TRBV7-9 to TRBJ1-2; possibly TRBD1 for D (5 bases). Germline assignment: CDR1 SEHNR and CDR2 FQNEAQ (reference sequence). V was shortened by 6 bases and J by 4 bases, with 6 bases between the two germline ends. CDR3 size: 11 residues. The CDR3 spells CASRGLYGYTF. In DNA form, the CDR3 reads TGTGCCAGCAGGGGACTCTATGGCTACACCTTC.

The chain employs TRBV5-1 and TRBJ1-6; D gene unclear. The CDR3 extends over 14 amino acids. Trimming cost V 0 bases and J 6 bases, with 7 bases left between them. The V gene's germline CDR1 is SGHRS and CDR2 YFSETQ. The CDR3 loop is CASSLAAGNSPLHF. Written as DNA, the CDR3 is TGCGCCAGCAGCTTGGCTGCCGGTAATTCACCCCTCCACTTT.